This T cell receptor (beta chain) was documented in a study of blood T cells in healthy people across ages. Study conclusions and caveats: Any changes in expanded clonotypes were possibly confounded, as donor CMV status remained unknown.

Deletions cut 3 bases from V and 4 bases from J, with 12 bases between. Germline V lookup: CDR1 PRHDT, CDR2 FYEKMQ (reference sequence). The CDR3 extends over 14 amino acids. In its sample, this clonotype was seen a few times. What it binds is not known. A second PCR of roughly 6 to 12 cycles used a sample-barcoded 5' primer and a J-beta primer mix. TCRdb reprocessed the 5' RACE reads with MiXCR, giving one entry per CDR3 protein. The sample includes about 570,000 distinct CDR3 sequences, 25% to 30% seen only once; the top ten take approximately 17%. Sequences were obtained from blood. The V and J genes are TRBV13 and TRBJ2-5, with a tentative D call TRBD1 (5 bases). This clonotype was sampled from a woman in her 70s in good health. The CDR3 here is CASSFRQGGETQYF. The DNA of the CDR3 is TGTGCCAGCAGCTTCCGCCAGGGTGGAGAGACCCAGTACTTC.